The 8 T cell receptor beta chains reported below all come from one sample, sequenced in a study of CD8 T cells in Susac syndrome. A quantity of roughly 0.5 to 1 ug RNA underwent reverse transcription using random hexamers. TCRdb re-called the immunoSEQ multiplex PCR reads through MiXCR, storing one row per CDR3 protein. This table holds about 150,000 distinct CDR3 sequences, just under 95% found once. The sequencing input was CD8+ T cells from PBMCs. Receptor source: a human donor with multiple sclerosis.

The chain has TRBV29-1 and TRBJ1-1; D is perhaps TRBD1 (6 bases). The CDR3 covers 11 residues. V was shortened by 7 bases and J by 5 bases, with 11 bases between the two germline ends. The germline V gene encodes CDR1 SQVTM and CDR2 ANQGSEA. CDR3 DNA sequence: TGCAGCGACGCTAGGGGGACTGAAGCTTTCTTT. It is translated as CSDARGTEAFF.

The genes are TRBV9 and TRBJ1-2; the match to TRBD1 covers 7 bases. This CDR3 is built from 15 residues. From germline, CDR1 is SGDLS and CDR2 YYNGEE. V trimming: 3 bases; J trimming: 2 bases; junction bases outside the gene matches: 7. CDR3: CASSADRVLNYGYTF. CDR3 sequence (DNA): TGTGCCAGCAGCGCAGACAGGGTCCTAAACTATGGCTACACCTTC.

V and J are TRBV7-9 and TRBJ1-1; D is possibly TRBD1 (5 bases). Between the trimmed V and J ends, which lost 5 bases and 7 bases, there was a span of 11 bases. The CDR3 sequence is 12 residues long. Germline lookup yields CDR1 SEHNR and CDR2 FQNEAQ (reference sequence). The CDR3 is CASSGTGDEAFF. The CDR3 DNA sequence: TGTGCCAGCAGCGGTACAGGAGATGAAGCTTTCTTT.

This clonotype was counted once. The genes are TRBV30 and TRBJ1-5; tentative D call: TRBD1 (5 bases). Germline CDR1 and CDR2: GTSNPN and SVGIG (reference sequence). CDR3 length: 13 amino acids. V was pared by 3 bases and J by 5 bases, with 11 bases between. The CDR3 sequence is CAWRGTGDQPQHF. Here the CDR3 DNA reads TGTGCCTGGAGGGGGACGGGGGATCAGCCCCAGCATTTT.

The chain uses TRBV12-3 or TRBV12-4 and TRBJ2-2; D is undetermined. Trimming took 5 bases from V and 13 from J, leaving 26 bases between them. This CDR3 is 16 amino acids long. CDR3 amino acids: CASSALVEREKGVLFF. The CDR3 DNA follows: TGTGCCAGCAGTGCCCTAGTGGAAAGGGAAAAGGGTGTGCTGTTTTTT.

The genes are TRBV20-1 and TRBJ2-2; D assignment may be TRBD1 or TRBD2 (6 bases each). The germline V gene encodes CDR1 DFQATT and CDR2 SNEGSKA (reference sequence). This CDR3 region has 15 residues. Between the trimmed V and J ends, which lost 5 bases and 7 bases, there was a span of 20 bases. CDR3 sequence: CSAPLEGGAGGELFF. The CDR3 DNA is TGCAGTGCTCCCCTGGAGGGGGGAGCGGGCGGGGAGCTGTTTTTT.

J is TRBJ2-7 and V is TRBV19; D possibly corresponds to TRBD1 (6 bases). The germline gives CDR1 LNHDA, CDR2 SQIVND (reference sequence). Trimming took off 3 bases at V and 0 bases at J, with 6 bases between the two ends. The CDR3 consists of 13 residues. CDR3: CASSMDSSYEQYF. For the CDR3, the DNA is TGTGCCAGTAGTATGGACAGCTCCTACGAGCAGTACTTC. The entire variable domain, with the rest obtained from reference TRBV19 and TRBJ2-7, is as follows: DGGITQSPKYLFRKEGQNVTLSCEQNLNHDAMYWYRQDPGQGLRLIYYSQIVNDFQKGDIAEGYSVSREKKESFPLTVTSAQKNPTAFYLCASSMDSSYEQYFGPGTRLTVT.

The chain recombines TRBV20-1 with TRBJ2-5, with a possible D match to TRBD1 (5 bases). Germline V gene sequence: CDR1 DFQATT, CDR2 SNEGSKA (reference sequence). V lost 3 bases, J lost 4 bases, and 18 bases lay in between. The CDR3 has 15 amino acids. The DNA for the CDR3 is TGCAGTGCTAGGCCAGGGTATACTTCCTTAGAGACCCAGTACTTC. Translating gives CSARPGYTSLETQYF.